The rows below give T cell receptor beta chains drawn from one sample of a study of OX40 agonist ivuxolimab in advanced cancers. The method was immunoSEQ multiplex PCR; TCRdb's version includes in-frame clones alone and lacks a portion of them. The sample contains 60,000 or so clones, more than 75% of which appear only once. This material consisted of CD4+ or CD8+ T cells sorted from blood, taken in a trial of the OX40 agonist ivuxolimab. The receptors shown here come from an adult with an advanced solid tumor such as melanoma, head and neck, liver or kidney cancer. Each CDR3 is given with its conserved first and last residue. Fields, in order: V gene, J gene, D gene, clone size, CDR3 DNA, CDR3 protein. D genes are given only for firm matches. The size field is filled for only some rows; it gives once, few, many or a size class.

TRBV5-1	TRBJ2-3	-	once	TGCGCCAGCAGCCCGCAGGGCCCAGATACGCAGTATTTT	CASSPQGPDTQYF
TRBV6-5	TRBJ2-7	TRBD2	medium-sized	TGTGCCAGCAGGACTAGCGGGGGATCCTACGAGCAGTACTTC	CASRTSGGSYEQYF
TRBV10-3	TRBJ1-2	TRBD1	-	TGTGCCATCAGTGTAGGACAGGGGGCAAGAGGCTACACCTTC	CAISVGQGARGYTF
TRBV28	TRBJ2-5	-	-	TGTGCCCATTCCCACCCCGCAGGGCCCCAAGAGACCCAGTACTTC	CAHSHPAGPQETQYF
TRBV14	TRBJ1-3	-	-	TGTGCCAGCAGCCTACGACACTCTGGAAACACCATATATTTT	CASSLRHSGNTIYF
TRBV16	TRBJ2-1	TRBD1	once	TGTGCCAGCAGCCACCGGGACAGGGTCGGCAATGAGCAGTTCTTC	CASSHRDRVGNEQFF
TRBV4-1	TRBJ1-4	TRBD1	-	TGCGCCAGCAGCCAAGACAGGGGGCGAGAAAAACTGTTTTTT	CASSQDRGREKLFF
TRBV9	TRBJ2-5	TRBD2	-	TGTGCCAGCAGCGTACTGGCTAGCGGGAGCCAAGAGACCCAGTACTTC	CASSVLASGSQETQYF
TRBV10-3	TRBJ1-6	TRBD1	few	TGTGCCGTGACAGGGGATAATTCACCCCTCCACTTT	CAVTGDNSPLHF
TRBV5-6	TRBJ1-1	-	-	TGTGCCAGCAGCCAGGCCGGGATAAAGATGAACACTGAAGCTTTCTTT	CASSQAGIKMNTEAFF
TRBV7-2	TRBJ2-3	-	-	TGTGCCAGCAGCTCGCGGGCTAGCGCAACCCCCACAGATACGCAGTATTTT	CASSSRASATPTDTQYF
TRBV9	TRBJ2-7	-	-	TGTGCCAGCAGCGTAGGGCTAGATTCCTACGAGCAGTACTTC	CASSVGLDSYEQYF
TRBV5-1	TRBJ1-6	-	-	TGCGCCAGCAGAAGGACAATTCCCTATAATTCACCCCTCCACTTT	CASRRTIPYNSPLHF
TRBV29-1	TRBJ1-1	TRBD1	-	TGCAGCGTTGGCACGACAGGGACCACTGAAGCTTTCTTT	CSVGTTGTTEAFF
TRBV5-1	TRBJ1-4	-	-	TGCGCCAGCAGCTGGAGTCAAGCAACTAATGAAAAACTGTTTTTT	CASSWSQATNEKLFF
TRBV10-3	TRBJ2-7	-	once	TGTGCCATCAGGCCTGAGGCGGGACAGGGAACTAGCGGCTCCTACGAGCAGTACTTC	CAIRPEAGQGTSGSYEQYF
TRBV7-9	TRBJ2-7	TRBD2	-	TGTGCCAGCAGCTTGGTCGGGACTAGCGGGAGGTCTGGCGAGCAGTACTTC	CASSLVGTSGRSGEQYF
TRBV2	TRBJ1-6	-	-	TGTGCCAGCACCTTGGAAGGGGTGAATTCACCCCTCCACTTT	CASTLEGVNSPLHF
TRBV6-1	TRBJ2-1	TRBD2	-	TGTGCCAGCAGGGATAGCGGGGGGGCCTACAATGAGCAGTTCTTC	CASRDSGGAYNEQFF
TRBV28	TRBJ1-2	-	-	TGTGCCAGCAGTTTTGGGGGGCTACACTATGGCTACACCTTC	CASSFGGLHYGYTF
TRBV7-9	TRBJ2-5	-	-	TGTGCCAGCACCAGGGCGGAGACCCAGTACTTC	CASTRAETQYF
TRBV11-2	TRBJ1-2	TRBD1	-	TGTGCCAGCAGCACCAGCAAGGGGACAGGGGTTAACTATGGCTACACCTTC	CASSTSKGTGVNYGYTF
TRBV6-5	TRBJ1-1	-	-	TGTGCCAGCAGTGGTGTGGGGATAGGAACTGAAGCTTTCTTT	CASSGVGIGTEAFF
TRBV4-1	TRBJ2-1	TRBD2	-	TGCGCCAGCAGCCAATTAAGCGGGAGAAACACCTACAATGAGCAGTTCTTC	CASSQLSGRNTYNEQFF